This section outlines one T cell receptor (beta chain) sequence together with its context. The data were taken from a study of T cells in localized non-small cell lung cancer. Using immunoSEQ multiplex PCR, the repertoire was profiled, and TCRdb retains in-frame clones only, with some absent. The sample shows tens of thousands of clones, 90% of them seen only once. The specimen was peripheral blood, collected before any cancer treatment. The sequence derives from a woman aged 40-69 years with stage I lung adenocarcinoma.

For the CDR3, the DNA is TGTGCCAGCAGCCATAGAACCGGGACTTGGGGGACAGATACGCAGTATTTT. Its translation is CASSHRTGTWGTDTQYF. The J gene is TRBJ2-3, the V gene TRBV14; possibly TRBD2 for D (6 bases). The CDR3 spans 17 residues. Germline CDR1 SGHDN, CDR2 FVKESK. V lost 3 bases, J lost 3 bases, and 19 bases lay in between.